This note documents a single T cell receptor (beta chain) sequence. Other nucleotide sequences in the sample specify the same CDR3. This sample stems from a study of T cells in localized non-small cell lung cancer. Assay used: immunoSEQ multiplex PCR; TCRdb lists only in-frame clones, some missing. The sample lists approximately 22,000 clones, about 87% occurring once. Germline loops: CDR1 DFQATT, CDR2 SNEGSKA (reference sequence). CDR3 length equals 11 residues. Trimming took 1 base from V and 3 from J, leaving 3 bases between them. The receptor was derived from a male donor aged 60 or older with stage I squamous cell lung carcinoma. The sample here was peripheral blood, taken before any cancer treatment. The genes are TRBV20-1 and TRBJ2-5, with D uncertain. DNA of the CDR3: TGCAGTGCTAGAGCGGAAGAGACCCAGTACTTC. This translates into CSARAEETQYF.